The entry below describes one TCR beta chain. As yet, its antigen is unknown. The data were obtained in a study of cytomegalovirus exposure and HLA in healthy donors. V was pared by 6 bases and J by 5 bases, with 9 bases of the junction left unmatched. CDR1 is SGHTA, CDR2 FQGNSA, per germline. The CDR3 sequence is 15 residues long. Findings of the study overall: Likely technical artifact: a cluster of highly shared sequence variants. While the bulk of TCR sequences proved rare, some public TCRs turned up in many donors. Reportedly, cytomegalovirus status was diagnosed with high sensitivity and specificity.

The PCR was carried out with 60 Vbeta primers and 13 Jbeta primers. Sequenced by immunoSEQ multiplex PCR; TCRdb stores in-frame clones only, minus some. The sample holds about 89,000 clones, roughly three quarters seen once. Sequencing used PBMCs. The rearrangement uses TRBV7-2 and TRBJ2-1, with 8 bases aligning to TRBD1. This sequence was found in a male donor in good health and CMV-seronegative. CDR3 coding DNA: TGTGCCAGCAGTTTCGACAGGGGCTCTCACAATGAGCAGTTCTTC. Translated: CASSFDRGSHNEQFF.